This T cell receptor (beta chain) derives from a study of beta chain features in type 1 diabetes. Overall study results and limits: Among patients, naive, central memory and Treg TCRB repertoires appeared more similar than among healthy donors. Within each of all four CD4+ subsets, Type 1 diabetes patients had TCRB CDR3s that were moderately but significantly shorter.

The CDR3 extends over 13 amino acids. Trimming took 5 bases from V and 4 from J, leaving 10 bases between them. Germline V gene lookup returns CDR1 MNHEY and CDR2 SVGAGI. For this clone: Its antigen is not known.

All of the isolated RNA was reverse transcribed, so expressed TCRB transcripts were sequenced. Using immunoSEQ multiplex PCR, the repertoire was profiled, and TCRdb retains in-frame clones only, with some absent. The repertoire holds 500,000 to 850,000 clones, with around an eighth as singletons. Sequencing used naive CD4+ T cells from blood. The rearrangement uses TRBV6-5 and TRBJ2-3; D is undetermined. The source is a man aged 18 to 29 with type 1 diabetes. In DNA form, the CDR3 reads TGTGCCAGCAGTGGCAGAGTGTCAGATACGCAGTATTTT. Its protein is CASSGRVSDTQYF.